The T cell receptor (beta chain) under discussion was sequenced for a study of brain metastases from non-small cell lung cancer. From germline, CDR1 is MNHEY and CDR2 SVGAGI. The CDR3 loop spans 14 amino acids. Produced via immunoSEQ multiplex PCR; TCRdb's table is partial and in-frame only. The table records approximately 3,100 clones, 95% of them present only once. As for this clone: Sequence at one end of the junction differs from germline and may be a read error.

Sample: tumor-adjacent normal tissue. The rearrangement uses TRBV6-5 and TRBJ2-5; the D gene is possibly TRBD2 (7 bases). The source of this sequence is a donor over 35 with non-small cell lung cancer. The CDR3 loop is CASSYGLGGQTQYF. DNA for the CDR3: TGTGCCAGCAGTTACGGGCTGGGGGGGCAGACTCAGTACTTC.